Below, 14 T cell receptor beta chains from the same sample are listed, as sequenced in a study of OX40 agonist ivuxolimab in advanced cancers. TCRdb's table, derived via immunoSEQ multiplex PCR, lists solely in-frame clones and lacks some. The sample consists of 90,000 or so clones, more than 85% of them appearing once. The sequences come from CD4+ or CD8+ T cells sorted from blood, collected in a trial of the OX40 agonist ivuxolimab. These receptors were taken from an adult with an advanced solid tumor such as melanoma, head and neck, liver or kidney cancer.

This clone was seen more than once but under ten times. The sample contains more than one DNA sequence encoding this CDR3. This chain connects TRBV7-9 to TRBJ1-1, with D unclear. CDR1 is SEHNR and CDR2 is FQNEAQ in the germline V gene (reference sequence). The CDR3 totals 13 residues. V lost 0 bases and J lost 1, with 3 bases in between. As DNA, the CDR3 is TGTGCCAGCAGCTTAGCTGAGAACACTGAAGCTTTCTTT. This translates into CASSLAENTEAFF.

This chain connects TRBV6-1 to TRBJ1-5, with D hard to call. Per germline, CDR1 MNHNS and CDR2 SASEGT. With 2 bases removed from V and 7 bases from J, the gap between germline ends came to 12 bases. The CDR3 consists of 14 residues. CDR3 sequence: CASSEYRGSQPQHF. In DNA form, the CDR3 reads TGTGCCAGCAGTGAATATCGCGGTTCCCAGCCCCAGCATTTT.

The chain links TRBV19 to TRBJ1-4; tentative D call: TRBD1 (6 bases). V lost 6 bases and J lost 6, with 17 bases in between. This CDR3 comprises 15 residues. The germline gives CDR1 LNHDA, CDR2 SQIVND (reference sequence). The CDR3 loop reads CASRSGAALDEKLFF. CDR3 nucleotide sequence: TGTGCCAGTAGGTCGGGGGCTGCCCTGGATGAAAAACTGTTTTTT.

The rearrangement uses TRBV28 and TRBJ2-7; 7 nucleotides align to TRBD1. Germline V gene lookup returns CDR1 MDHEN and CDR2 SYDVKM. J gave up 6 bases and V 3 bases, and 20 bases lay outside the gene matches. The CDR3 is 18 residues long. The CDR3: CASSFPLKQGVMFSEQYF. DNA for the CDR3: TGTGCCAGCAGTTTCCCCCTTAAGCAGGGGGTGATGTTTTCCGAGCAGTACTTC.

This clone was found once. The chain couples TRBV19 to TRBJ2-7, with 10 bases aligning to TRBD1. The CDR3 is 15 amino acids. V lost 6 bases to trimming and J lost 2 bases; unmatched junction nucleotides: 7. Germline loops: CDR1 LNHDA, CDR2 SQIVND (reference sequence). In DNA, the CDR3 is TGTGCCAGTAGGGGAGGACAGGGGGGAACCTACGAGCAGTACTTC. It yields the protein CASRGGQGGTYEQYF.

The chain recombines TRBV10-3 with TRBJ2-7; D is perhaps TRBD1 or TRBD2 (5 bases each). Trimming stripped 0 bases from V and 4 bases from J, with 10 bases between. The CDR3 contains 14 residues. Per the germline V gene, CDR1 is ENHRY and CDR2 is SYGVKD. The DNA for the CDR3 is TGTGCCATCAGTGAGTCTGGGGGATTGTACGAGCAGTACTTC. Translation gives CAISESGGLYEQYF.

J is TRBJ1-6 and V is TRBV25-1; TRBD1 agrees at 8 bases. The trim removed 6 bases at V and 9 bases at J, leaving 7 bases unmatched. This CDR3 is 14 amino acids long. Per germline, CDR1 MGHDK and CDR2 SYGVNS. The CDR3 loop reads CASSQQGEGSPLHF. CDR3 sequence (DNA): TGTGCCAGCAGCCAACAGGGGGAAGGTTCACCCCTCCACTTT. The complete variable domain, with remaining parts taken from reference TRBV25-1 and TRBJ1-6, reads EADIYQTPRYLVIGTGKKITLECSQTMGHDKMYWYQQDPGMELHLIHYSYGVNSTEKGDLSSESTVSRIRTEHFPLTLESARPSHTSQYLCASSQQGEGSPLHFGNGTRLTVT.

This rearrangement joins TRBV19 to TRBJ2-1, with 12 bases matching TRBD1. CDR3 length equals 13 residues. J gave up 6 bases and V 9 bases, and 3 bases lay outside the gene matches. Germline V gene sequence: CDR1 LNHDA, CDR2 SQIVND (reference sequence). The CDR3 sequence: CASRDRGRNEQFF. CDR3 nucleotides: TGTGCCAGCCGGGACAGGGGGCGCAATGAGCAGTTCTTC.

Note on this clone: The identical CDR3 is also encoded by other nucleotide sequences in the sample. This chain links TRBV11-2 with TRBJ2-5; D uncertain. CDR3 length equals 13 residues. Germline V gene sequence: CDR1 SGHAT, CDR2 FQNNGV. Trimming took 1 base from V and 2 from J, leaving 5 bases between them. CDR3 protein: CASSLAQQETQYF. The CDR3 nucleotides are TGTGCCAGCAGCTTAGCACAGCAAGAGACCCAGTACTTC. Looking up the rest from reference TRBV11-2 and TRBJ2-5 gives the full variable domain: EAGVAQSPRYKIIEKRQSVAFWCNPISGHATLYWYQQILGQGPKLLIQFQNNGVVDDSQLPKDRFSAERLKGVDSTLKIQPAKLEDSAVYLCASSLAQQETQYFGPGTRLLVL.

The V and J genes are TRBV30 and TRBJ1-2, with a weak D call TRBD1 (6 bases). Deletions cut 2 bases from V and 4 bases from J, with 11 bases between. CDR3 length: 13 residues. CDR1 is GTSNPN, CDR2 SVGIG, per germline (reference sequence). The CDR3 sequence is CAWSPGQTYGYTF. CDR3 bases: TGTGCCTGGAGTCCGGGACAAACCTATGGCTACACCTTC.

The chain recombines TRBV15 with TRBJ2-4; 8 bases line up with TRBD1. CDR3 size: 16 residues. The junction had 9 bases not matched to a gene; V was cut back by 5 bases and J by 3 bases. Germline V gene data show CDR1 as LNHNV and CDR2 as YYDKDF (reference sequence). CDR3 DNA sequence: TGTGCCACCAGCCTTAGACAGGGGAGCGGCAAAAACATTCAGTACTTC. It encodes CATSLRQGSGKNIQYF.

V usage is TRBV5-5 and J usage is TRBJ2-3; 7 bases match TRBD2. The CDR3 spans 15 residues. Trimming removed 5 bases from V and 0 bases from J; junction bases left unmatched: 6. The V gene's germline CDR1 is SGHKS and CDR2 YYEKEE (reference sequence). In DNA form, the CDR3 reads TGTGCCAGCAGTACCGGGACTACGAGCACAGATACGCAGTATTTT. Amino acid sequence: CASSTGTTSTDTQYF.

A single count supports this clone. This chain uses TRBV7-8 with TRBJ2-3, with no clear D. The CDR3 covers 15 residues. Germline CDR1 and CDR2: SGHVS and FQNEAQ. The V end lost 2 bases, the J end lost 1 base, and 10 bases lay between the germline ends. The CDR3 loop reads CASSLTGLGTDTQYF. Here the CDR3 DNA reads TGTGCCAGCAGCTTAACGGGCCTGGGCACAGATACGCAGTATTTT.

The chain combines TRBV4-1 with TRBJ2-5; 7 nucleotides match TRBD1. CDR1 is MGHRA, CDR2 YSYEKL, per germline. Trimming cost V 1 base and J 2 bases; bases outside gene matches: 4. The CDR3 spans 15 residues. CDR3 sequence reads: CASSQAGQKQETQYF. For the CDR3, the DNA is TGCGCCAGCAGCCAAGCGGGACAGAAACAAGAGACCCAGTACTTC.